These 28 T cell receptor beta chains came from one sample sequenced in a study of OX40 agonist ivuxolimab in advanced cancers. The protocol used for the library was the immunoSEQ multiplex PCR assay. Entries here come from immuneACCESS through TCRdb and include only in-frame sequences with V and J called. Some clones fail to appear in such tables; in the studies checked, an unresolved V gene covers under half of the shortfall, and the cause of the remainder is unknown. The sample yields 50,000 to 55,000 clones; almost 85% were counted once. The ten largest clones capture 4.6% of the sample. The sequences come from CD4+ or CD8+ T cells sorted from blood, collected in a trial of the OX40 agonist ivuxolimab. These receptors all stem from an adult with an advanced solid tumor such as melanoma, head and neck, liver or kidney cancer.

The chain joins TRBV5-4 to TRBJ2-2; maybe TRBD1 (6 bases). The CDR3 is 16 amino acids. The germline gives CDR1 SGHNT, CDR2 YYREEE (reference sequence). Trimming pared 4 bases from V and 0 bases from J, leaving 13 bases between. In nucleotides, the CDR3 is TGTGCCAGCAGCATTCTCAGGGGTCCGAACACCGGGGAGCTGTTTTTT. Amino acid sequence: CASSILRGPNTGELFF.

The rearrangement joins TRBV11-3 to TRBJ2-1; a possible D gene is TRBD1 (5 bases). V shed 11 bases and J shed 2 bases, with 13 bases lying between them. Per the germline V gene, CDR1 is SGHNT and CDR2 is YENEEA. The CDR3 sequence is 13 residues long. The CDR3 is CAVWAGPYNEQFF. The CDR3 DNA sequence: TGTGCCGTTTGGGCAGGGCCCTACAATGAGCAGTTCTTC.

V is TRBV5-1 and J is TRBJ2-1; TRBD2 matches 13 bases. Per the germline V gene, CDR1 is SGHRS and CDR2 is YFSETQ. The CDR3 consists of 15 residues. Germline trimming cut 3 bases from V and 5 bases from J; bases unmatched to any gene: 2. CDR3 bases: TGCGCCAGCAGCTCGGGACTAGCGGGAAACAATGAGCAGTTCTTC. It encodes CASSSGLAGNNEQFF.

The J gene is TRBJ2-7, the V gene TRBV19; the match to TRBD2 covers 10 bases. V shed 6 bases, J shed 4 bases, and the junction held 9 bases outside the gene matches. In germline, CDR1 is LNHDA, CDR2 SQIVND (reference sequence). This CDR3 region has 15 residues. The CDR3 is CASSSSGLALYEQYF. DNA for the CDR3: TGTGCCAGTAGCTCTTCGGGACTAGCGCTATACGAGCAGTACTTC.

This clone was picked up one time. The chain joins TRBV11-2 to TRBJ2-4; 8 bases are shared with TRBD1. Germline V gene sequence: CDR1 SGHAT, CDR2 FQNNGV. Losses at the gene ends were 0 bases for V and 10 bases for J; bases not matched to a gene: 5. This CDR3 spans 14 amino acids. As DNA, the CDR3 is TGTGCCAGCAGCTTAGACGGGACAGGATTAATTCAGTACTTC. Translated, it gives CASSLDGTGLIQYF.

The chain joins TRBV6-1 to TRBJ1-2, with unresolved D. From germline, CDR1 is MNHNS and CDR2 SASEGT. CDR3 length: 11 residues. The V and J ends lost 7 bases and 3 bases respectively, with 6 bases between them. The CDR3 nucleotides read TGTGCCAGCACCCGGGACTATGGCTACACCTTC. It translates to CASTRDYGYTF.

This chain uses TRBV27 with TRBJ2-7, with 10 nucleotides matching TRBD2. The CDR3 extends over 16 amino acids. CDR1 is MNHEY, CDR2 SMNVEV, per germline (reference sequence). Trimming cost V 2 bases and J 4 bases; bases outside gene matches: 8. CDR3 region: CASSLEPSGRIYEQYF. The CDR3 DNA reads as TGTGCCAGCAGTTTAGAGCCTAGCGGGAGAATATACGAGCAGTACTTC.

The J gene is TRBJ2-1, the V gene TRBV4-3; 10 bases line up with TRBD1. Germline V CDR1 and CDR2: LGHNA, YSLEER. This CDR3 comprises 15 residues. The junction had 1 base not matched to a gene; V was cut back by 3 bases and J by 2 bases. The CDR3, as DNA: TGCGCCAGCAGCCATGGGACAGGGGCCTACAATGAGCAGTTCTTC. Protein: CASSHGTGAYNEQFF.

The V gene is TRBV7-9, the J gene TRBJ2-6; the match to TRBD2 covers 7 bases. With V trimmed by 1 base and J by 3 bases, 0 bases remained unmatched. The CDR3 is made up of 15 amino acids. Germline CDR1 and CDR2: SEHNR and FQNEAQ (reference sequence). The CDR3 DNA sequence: TGTGCCAGCAGCTTAGAGCGGGATGGGGCCAACGTCCTGACTTTC. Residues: CASSLERDGANVLTF.

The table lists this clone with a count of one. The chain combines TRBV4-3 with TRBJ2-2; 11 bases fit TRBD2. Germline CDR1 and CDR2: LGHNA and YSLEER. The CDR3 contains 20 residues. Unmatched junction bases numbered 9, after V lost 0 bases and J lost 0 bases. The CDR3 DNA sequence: TGCGCCAGCAGCCAAGATGGGACTAGCGGAGAGGGCCCGAACACCGGGGAGCTGTTTTTT. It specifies CASSQDGTSGEGPNTGELFF.

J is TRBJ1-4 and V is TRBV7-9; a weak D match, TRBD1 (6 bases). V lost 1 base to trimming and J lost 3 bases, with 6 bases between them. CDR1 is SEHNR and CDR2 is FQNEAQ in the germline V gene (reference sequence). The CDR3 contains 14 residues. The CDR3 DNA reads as TGTGCCAGCAGCTTAGACAGGGCTAATGAAAAACTGTTTTTT. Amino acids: CASSLDRANEKLFF. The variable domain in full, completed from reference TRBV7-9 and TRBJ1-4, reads DTGVSQNPRHKITKRGQNVTFRCDPISEHNRLYWYRQTLGQGPEFLTYFQNEAQLEKSRLLSDRFSAERPKGSFSTLEIQRTEQGDSAMYLCASSLDRANEKLFFGSGTQLSVL.

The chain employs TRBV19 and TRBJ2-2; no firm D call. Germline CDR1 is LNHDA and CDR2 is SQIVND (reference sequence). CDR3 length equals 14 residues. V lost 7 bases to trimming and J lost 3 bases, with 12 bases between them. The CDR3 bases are TGTGCCAGTAATAGTATTGGGGACACCGGGGAGCTGTTTTTT. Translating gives CASNSIGDTGELFF.

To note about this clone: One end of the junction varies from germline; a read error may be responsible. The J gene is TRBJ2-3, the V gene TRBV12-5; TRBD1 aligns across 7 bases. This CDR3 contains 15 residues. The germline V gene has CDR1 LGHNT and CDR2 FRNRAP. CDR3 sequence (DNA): TGTGCTAGTGGTTTGGACACAGGGGACACAGATGCGCAGTATTTT. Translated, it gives CASGLDTGDTDAQYF.

The CDR3 region is CASSIAGHTDTQYF. The CDR3 nucleotides are TGTGCCAGTAGTATAGCTGGCCACACAGATACGCAGTATTTT. The chain employs TRBV19 and TRBJ2-3; D remains ambiguous. This CDR3 spans 14 amino acids. Germline assignment: CDR1 LNHDA and CDR2 SQIVND (reference sequence). Trimming stripped 1 base from V and 2 bases from J, with 7 bases between.

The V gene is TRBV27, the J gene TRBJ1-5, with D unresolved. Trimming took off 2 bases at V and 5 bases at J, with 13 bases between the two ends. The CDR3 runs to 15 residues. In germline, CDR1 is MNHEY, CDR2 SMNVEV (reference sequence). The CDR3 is CASSLSWQADQPQHF. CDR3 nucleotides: TGTGCCAGCAGTTTAAGTTGGCAGGCCGATCAGCCCCAGCATTTT.

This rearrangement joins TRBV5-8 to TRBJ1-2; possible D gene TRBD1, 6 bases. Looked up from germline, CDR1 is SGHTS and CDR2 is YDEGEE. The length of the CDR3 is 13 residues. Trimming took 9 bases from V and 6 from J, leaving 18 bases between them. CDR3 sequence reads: CATGGQGRNGYTF. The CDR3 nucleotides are TGTGCCACCGGCGGGCAGGGGCGGAATGGCTACACCTTC.

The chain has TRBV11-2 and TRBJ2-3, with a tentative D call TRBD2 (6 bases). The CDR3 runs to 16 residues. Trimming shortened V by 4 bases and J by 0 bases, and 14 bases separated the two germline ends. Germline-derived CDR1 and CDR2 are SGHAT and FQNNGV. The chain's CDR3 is CASSYSGATSTDTQYF. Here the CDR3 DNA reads TGTGCCAGCAGCTATAGCGGAGCGACTAGCACAGATACGCAGTATTTT.

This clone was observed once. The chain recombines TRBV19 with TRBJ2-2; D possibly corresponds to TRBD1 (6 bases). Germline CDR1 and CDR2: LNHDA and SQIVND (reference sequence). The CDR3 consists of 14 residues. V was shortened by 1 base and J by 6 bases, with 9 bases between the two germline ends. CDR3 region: CASSIGGQAGELFF. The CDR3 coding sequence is TGTGCCAGTAGTATAGGGGGGCAAGCCGGGGAGCTGTTTTTT.

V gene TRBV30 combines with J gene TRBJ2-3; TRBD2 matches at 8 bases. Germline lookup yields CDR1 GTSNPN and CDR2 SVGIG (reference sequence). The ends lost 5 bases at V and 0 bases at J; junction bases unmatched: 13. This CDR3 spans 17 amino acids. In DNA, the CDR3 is TGTGCCTGGGCCCGAAGTCCGCCTAGCGGGAGCACAGATACGCAGTATTTT. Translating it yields CAWARSPPSGSTDTQYF.

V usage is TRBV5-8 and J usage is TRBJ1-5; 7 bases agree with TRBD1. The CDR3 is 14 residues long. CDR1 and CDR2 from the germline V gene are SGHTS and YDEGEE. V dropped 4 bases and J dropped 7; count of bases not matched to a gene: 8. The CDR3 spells CASSRMTGPQPQHF. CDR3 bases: TGTGCCAGCAGCCGAATGACAGGGCCCCAGCCCCAGCATTTT.

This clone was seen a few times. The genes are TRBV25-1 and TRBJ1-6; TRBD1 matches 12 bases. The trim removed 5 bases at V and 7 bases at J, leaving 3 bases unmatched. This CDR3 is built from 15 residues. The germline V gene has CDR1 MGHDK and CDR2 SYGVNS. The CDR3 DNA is TGTGCCAGCAGTCTCGGGACAGGGGGCAATTCACCCCTCCACTTT. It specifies CASSLGTGGNSPLHF.

The CDR3 sequence is CASSLVGLTGGQETQYF. CDR3 DNA: TGCGCCAGCAGCTTGGTTGGCTTGACAGGGGGCCAAGAGACCCAGTACTTC. V is TRBV5-1 and J is TRBJ2-5; 9 bases map to TRBD1. V lost 0 bases, J lost 1 base, and 7 bases stayed unmatched. CDR3 size: 17 residues. CDR1 is SGHRS, CDR2 YFSETQ, per germline.

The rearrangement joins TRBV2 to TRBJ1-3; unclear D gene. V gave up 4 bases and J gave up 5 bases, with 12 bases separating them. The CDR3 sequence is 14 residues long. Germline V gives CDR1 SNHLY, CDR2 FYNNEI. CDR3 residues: CASSGDGGRNTIYF. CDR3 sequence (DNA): TGTGCCAGCAGTGGAGACGGAGGGAGAAACACCATATATTTT.

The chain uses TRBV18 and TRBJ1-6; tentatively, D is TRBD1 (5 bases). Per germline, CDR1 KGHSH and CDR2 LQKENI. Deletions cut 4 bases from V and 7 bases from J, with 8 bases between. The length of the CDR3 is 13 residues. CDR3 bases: TGTGCCAGCTCACTGGGGCCGAATTCACCCCTCCACTTT. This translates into CASSLGPNSPLHF.

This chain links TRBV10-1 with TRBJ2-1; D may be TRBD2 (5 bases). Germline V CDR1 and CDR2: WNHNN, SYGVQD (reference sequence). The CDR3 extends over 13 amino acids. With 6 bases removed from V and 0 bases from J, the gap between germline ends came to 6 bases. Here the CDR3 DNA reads TGCGCCAGCAGCGCGGGCTCCTACAATGAGCAGTTCTTC. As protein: CASSAGSYNEQFF.

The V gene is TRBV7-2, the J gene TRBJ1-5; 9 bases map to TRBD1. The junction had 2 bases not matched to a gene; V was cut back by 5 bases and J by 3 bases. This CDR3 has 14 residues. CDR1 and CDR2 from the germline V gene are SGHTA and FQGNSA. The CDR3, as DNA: TGTGCCAGCAGCCGGACAGGGGACAATCAGCCCCAGCATTTT. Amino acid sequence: CASSRTGDNQPQHF.

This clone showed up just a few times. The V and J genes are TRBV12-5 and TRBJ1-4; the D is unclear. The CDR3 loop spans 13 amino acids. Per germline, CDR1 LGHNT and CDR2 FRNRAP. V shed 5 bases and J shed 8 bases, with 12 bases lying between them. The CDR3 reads CASGDEPKEKLFF. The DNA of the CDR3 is TGTGCTAGTGGTGACGAGCCGAAAGAAAAACTGTTTTTT. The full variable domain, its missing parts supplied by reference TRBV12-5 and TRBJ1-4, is DARVTQTPRHKVTEMGQEVTMRCQPILGHNTVFWYRQTMMQGLELLAYFRNRAPLDDSGMPKDRFSAEMPDATLATLKIQPSEPRDSAVYFCASGDEPKEKLFFGSGTQLSVL.

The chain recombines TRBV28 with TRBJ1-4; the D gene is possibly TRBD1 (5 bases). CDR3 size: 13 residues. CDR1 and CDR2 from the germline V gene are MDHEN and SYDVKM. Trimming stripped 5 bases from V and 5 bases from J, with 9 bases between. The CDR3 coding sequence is TGTGCCAGCAGTCGACAGTTCAATGAAAAACTGTTTTTT. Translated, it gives CASSRQFNEKLFF.